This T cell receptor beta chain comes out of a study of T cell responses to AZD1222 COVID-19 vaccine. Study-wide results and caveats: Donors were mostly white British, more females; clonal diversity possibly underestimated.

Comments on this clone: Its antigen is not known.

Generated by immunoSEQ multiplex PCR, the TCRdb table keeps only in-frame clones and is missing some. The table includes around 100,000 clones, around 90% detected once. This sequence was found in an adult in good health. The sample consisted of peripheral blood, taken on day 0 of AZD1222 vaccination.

CDR3 residues: CASSELETQYF. The CDR3 bases are TGTGCCAGCAGTGAACTAGAGACCCAGTACTTC. The chain combines TRBV25-1 with TRBJ2-5; D is ambiguous. Trimming left V 2 bases short and J 4 bases short, with 2 bases between. This CDR3 is 11 amino acids long. Per the germline V gene, CDR1 is MGHDK and CDR2 is SYGVNS.